A selection of T cell receptor beta chains follows, all from one sample in a study of relationships among human T cell subsets. Using its own MiXCR run on the multiplex PCR reads, TCRdb lists one record per CDR3 protein. The table includes fewer than 5,500 distinct CDR3 sequences, 55% to 75% detected once. Source material: CD8+ T cells sorted from blood. The receptors originated from a man aged 40-49 years in good health. The CDR3 runs from the conserved cysteine through the conserved F or W. Fields, in order: D gene, clone size, J gene, V gene, CDR3 DNA, CDR3 protein. The D gene is left open where the match is weak. Only part of the rows carry a size: once, few, many, or a class if the clone is expanded.

d_call: -; clone_size: once; j_call: TRBJ2-3; v_call: TRBV7-9; cdr3_nt: TGTGCCAGCAGCTTTGGGGGTCCAGATACGCAGTATTTT; cdr3_aa: CASSFGGPDTQYF
d_call: -; clone_size: -; j_call: TRBJ2-1; v_call: TRBV11-2; cdr3_nt: TGTGCCAGCAGCCTGGGGCCTAGCACGTACGATGAGCAGTTCTTC; cdr3_aa: CASSLGPSTYDEQFF
d_call: -; clone_size: -; j_call: TRBJ1-1; v_call: TRBV27; cdr3_nt: TGTGCCAGCAGATTCCGGGCAGAAGCTTTCTTT; cdr3_aa: CASRFRAEAFF
d_call: TRBD1; clone_size: -; j_call: TRBJ2-5; v_call: TRBV6-6; cdr3_nt: TGTGCCAGCAGTTACGTGACAGGGAAGGAGACCCAGTACTTC; cdr3_aa: CASSYVTGKETQYF
d_call: TRBD1; clone_size: -; j_call: TRBJ2-7; v_call: TRBV5-1; cdr3_nt: TGCGCCAGCAGCTCGGACAGGGCCGAGCAGTACTTC; cdr3_aa: CASSSDRAEQYF
d_call: TRBD2; clone_size: -; j_call: TRBJ2-1; v_call: TRBV7-9; cdr3_nt: TGTGCCAGCAGCCCGACTAGCGGGAGGCCCAATGAGCAGTTCTTC; cdr3_aa: CASSPTSGRPNEQFF
d_call: TRBD1; clone_size: -; j_call: TRBJ2-2; v_call: TRBV28; cdr3_nt: TGTGCCAGCAGTTTCGGGACAGGGAATTCCGGGGAGCTGTTTTTT; cdr3_aa: CASSFGTGNSGELFF
d_call: TRBD2; clone_size: -; j_call: TRBJ2-1; v_call: TRBV19; cdr3_nt: TGTGCCAGCGAGCCGGGGGGGCCATACAATGAGCAGTTCTTC; cdr3_aa: CASEPGGPYNEQFF
d_call: -; clone_size: once; j_call: TRBJ2-1; v_call: TRBV29-1; cdr3_nt: TGCAGCGTCGCAGACGGCAATGAGCAGTTCTTC; cdr3_aa: CSVADGNEQFF
d_call: -; clone_size: -; j_call: TRBJ2-5; v_call: TRBV7-9; cdr3_nt: TGTGCCAGCAGCTCCCCCAGGGGAGTGGTCGAGACCCAGTACTTC; cdr3_aa: CASSSPRGVVETQYF
d_call: -; clone_size: -; j_call: TRBJ1-1; v_call: TRBV28; cdr3_nt: TGTGCCAGCAGTTTAACGCGCGACACTGAAGCTTTCTTT; cdr3_aa: CASSLTRDTEAFF
d_call: -; clone_size: few; j_call: TRBJ2-1; v_call: TRBV6-5; cdr3_nt: TGTGCCAGCAGTTACTCAGGGGGCTCCTACAATGAGCAGTTCTTC; cdr3_aa: CASSYSGGSYNEQFF
d_call: TRBD2; clone_size: -; j_call: TRBJ2-1; v_call: TRBV29-1; cdr3_nt: TGCAGCGCCGGAGCGGGAGGGGATGAGCAGTTCTTC; cdr3_aa: CSAGAGGDEQFF
d_call: -; clone_size: -; j_call: TRBJ2-3; v_call: TRBV28; cdr3_nt: TGTGCCAGCAGTTTCATGGGGGACGGCCCAGATACGCAGTATTTT; cdr3_aa: CASSFMGDGPDTQYF
d_call: -; clone_size: -; j_call: TRBJ1-1; v_call: TRBV27; cdr3_nt: TGTGCCAGCTCCCCGTGGGTGAACACTGAAGCTTTCTTT; cdr3_aa: CASSPWVNTEAFF
d_call: TRBD2; clone_size: -; j_call: TRBJ2-1; v_call: TRBV28; cdr3_nt: TGTGCCAGCAGTTTGGTAGCGGGAGGGCAAGGCAATGAGCAGTTCTTC; cdr3_aa: CASSLVAGGQGNEQFF
d_call: -; clone_size: -; j_call: TRBJ2-2; v_call: TRBV6-5; cdr3_nt: TGTGCCAGCAGGGGGCAGGGTGGACGCGCCGGGGAGCTGTTTTTT; cdr3_aa: CASRGQGGRAGELFF
d_call: -; clone_size: -; j_call: TRBJ2-3; v_call: TRBV27; cdr3_nt: TGTGCCAGCAGTTTATCCACTAGCTTGGTCACAGATACGCAGTATTTT; cdr3_aa: CASSLSTSLVTDTQYF
d_call: TRBD2; clone_size: -; j_call: TRBJ2-1; v_call: TRBV4-2; cdr3_nt: TGTGCCAGCAGCCCGGGACTAGCGACCTACAATGAGCAGTTCTTC; cdr3_aa: CASSPGLATYNEQFF
d_call: TRBD1; clone_size: once; j_call: TRBJ2-2; v_call: TRBV4-1; cdr3_nt: TGCGCCAGCAGCCAGGGACAGGGGCTTGACGGGGAGCTGTTTTTT; cdr3_aa: CASSQGQGLDGELFF
d_call: TRBD2; clone_size: few; j_call: TRBJ2-1; v_call: TRBV10-2; cdr3_nt: TGCGCCAGCGGGACTAGCGGGAGTTACAATGAGCAGTTCTTC; cdr3_aa: CASGTSGSYNEQFF
d_call: -; clone_size: -; j_call: TRBJ1-5; v_call: TRBV11-2; cdr3_nt: TGTGCCAGCAGCGTCGGGATATCCGAAGGGCCCCAGCATTTT; cdr3_aa: CASSVGISEGPQHF
d_call: -; clone_size: once; j_call: TRBJ1-5; v_call: TRBV4-1; cdr3_nt: TGCGCCAGCAGCCAAGAGGGGAGGGCGTATCAGCCCCAGCATTTT; cdr3_aa: CASSQEGRAYQPQHF
d_call: TRBD1; clone_size: -; j_call: TRBJ2-7; v_call: TRBV7-9; cdr3_nt: TGTGCCAGCACCCCTCCGGACAGGGCCTACGAGCAGTACTTC; cdr3_aa: CASTPPDRAYEQYF
d_call: -; clone_size: -; j_call: TRBJ1-2; v_call: TRBV11-2; cdr3_nt: TGTGCCAGCAGCTTAAACAGCGTCTCTGAGTCTAACTATGGCTACACCTTC; cdr3_aa: CASSLNSVSESNYGYTF
d_call: -; clone_size: -; j_call: TRBJ1-5; v_call: TRBV28; cdr3_nt: TGTGCCAGCAGTTTAGCACAAATCTCTGGCGAGCCCCAGCATTTT; cdr3_aa: CASSLAQISGEPQHF
d_call: TRBD1; clone_size: -; j_call: TRBJ2-5; v_call: TRBV10-3; cdr3_nt: TGTGCCATCAGTGAGCCCCAGGGGGCTGAAGAGACCCAGTACTTC; cdr3_aa: CAISEPQGAEETQYF
d_call: TRBD2; clone_size: -; j_call: TRBJ2-3; v_call: TRBV6-5; cdr3_nt: TGTGCCAGCAGTTATAGCGGGGACCCCGCAGATACGCAGTATTTT; cdr3_aa: CASSYSGDPADTQYF
d_call: -; clone_size: few; j_call: TRBJ1-2; v_call: TRBV12-3/TRBV12-4; cdr3_nt: TGTGCCAGCAGTTTAGTTATCGCGGAAGATGGCTACACCTTC; cdr3_aa: CASSLVIAEDGYTF
d_call: -; clone_size: -; j_call: TRBJ2-5; v_call: TRBV7-9; cdr3_nt: TGTGCCAGCAGCACGACGGACGAGGAGCAAGAGACCCAGTACTTC; cdr3_aa: CASSTTDEEQETQYF
d_call: -; clone_size: -; j_call: TRBJ2-7; v_call: TRBV4-2; cdr3_nt: TGTGCCAGCAGCCAAGAACTACTCTACGAGCAGTACTTC; cdr3_aa: CASSQELLYEQYF
d_call: -; clone_size: -; j_call: TRBJ1-1; v_call: TRBV25-1; cdr3_nt: TGTGCCAGCAGTGAGGGGTACACTGAAGCTTTCTTT; cdr3_aa: CASSEGYTEAFF
d_call: -; clone_size: -; j_call: TRBJ1-1; v_call: TRBV7-9; cdr3_nt: TGTGCCAGCAGCTTTGGGACACCTTATTGGACTGAAGCTTTCTTT; cdr3_aa: CASSFGTPYWTEAFF
d_call: -; clone_size: -; j_call: TRBJ2-6; v_call: TRBV19; cdr3_nt: TGTGCCAGTAGCCCCGGCCTTTCTGGGGCCAACGTCCTGACTTTC; cdr3_aa: CASSPGLSGANVLTF
d_call: -; clone_size: -; j_call: TRBJ2-7; v_call: TRBV13; cdr3_nt: TGTGCCAGCAGCCCAGGGCCCACGGGCTACGAGCAGTACTTC; cdr3_aa: CASSPGPTGYEQYF
d_call: -; clone_size: -; j_call: TRBJ1-2; v_call: TRBV20-1; cdr3_nt: TGCAGTGCTAGTCTTACCAATCGGGACTATGGCTACACCTTC; cdr3_aa: CSASLTNRDYGYTF
d_call: -; clone_size: -; j_call: TRBJ1-2; v_call: TRBV27; cdr3_nt: TGTGCCAGCAGTTTACTGGGGGGGAACTATGGCTACACCTTC; cdr3_aa: CASSLLGGNYGYTF